The clone carrying this TCR beta chain was seen ten or more times. Its antigen is currently unknown. The CDR3 consists of 13 residues. Trimming left V 1 base short and J 7 bases short, with 8 bases between. This specimen comes from a study of T-cell reconstitution after alpha-beta-depleted transplantation in children. Findings of the study overall: Several hundred expanded graft clones reportedly gave rise to the alpha-beta T cells present about two months after transplant.

Preparation of the TCRbeta library used unique molecular identifiers. TCRdb independently ran MiXCR on the PCR reads; one entry per CDR3 protein. The repertoire includes roughly 490,000 distinct CDR3 sequences, about an eighth of them detected once, and about 14% sits in the top ten. Sequencing was performed on PBMCs, mostly from graft donor cells, taken 180 days after TCRalphabeta/CD19-depleted stem cell transplant. The V and J genes are TRBV12-3 or TRBV12-4 and TRBJ2-4; D unclear. The TCR sequence derives from a female patient under 10 years old who had a stem cell transplant for aplastic anemia, so the T cells may come from the graft donor. CDR3 region: CASSLVGKNIQYF. CDR3 bases: TGTGCCAGCAGTTTAGTTGGGAAGAACATTCAGTACTTC.